This entry concerns a single T cell receptor beta chain. Antigen: not known. A sample-barcoded 5' primer and a J-beta primer mix were used in a second PCR of roughly 7 to 11 cycles. Each cDNA molecule, via a template-switch adaptor with 12 random nucleotides, was tagged. In TCRdb, the 5' RACE reads were re-called with MiXCR into one record per CDR3 protein. This sample yields approximately 820,000 distinct CDR3 sequences, of which around 43% are seen a single time; roughly 18% belongs to the top ten. This sample stems from a study of blood T cells in healthy people across ages. Study observations and caveats: Naive and antigen-experienced cells were not separated, limiting conclusive comparison. With age, beta diversity per million T cells declined roughly linearly, significantly by around 43.

Donors were healthy Caucasian individuals from Russia aged roughly 6 to 95. Between the trimmed V and J ends, which lost 0 bases and 6 bases, there was a span of 12 bases. CDR1 and CDR2 from the germline V gene are ENHRY and SYGVKD. The CDR3 consists of 15 residues. The sequence was obtained from a man aged 55 to 70 in good health. The sample consisted of blood. This chain uses TRBV10-3 with TRBJ1-5, with D maybe TRBD1 (6 bases). The CDR3 DNA reads as TGTGCCATCAGTGAGTCCAAGGGGGGAGGTCAGCCCCAGCATTTT. It specifies CAISESKGGGQPQHF.